This TCR beta chain came from a study of blood T cell repertoires in COVID-19. The wider study: The samples span acute and convalescent COVID-19 from the United States, Italy and Spain. Sources were T cells, B-cell-depleted T cells, or PBMCs; the material itself was cDNA or gDNA.

In the original analysis: Estimation of nucleated cell counts relied on the amplification of reference gene primers. Libraries were prepared by immunoSEQ multiplex PCR; TCRdb keeps only in-frame clonotypes and omits some of them. The V and J calls and clone size come from that table; D and trimming were worked out from the DNA. The sample lists roughly 300,000 clones; 85% were seen once. This receptor was identified in a human donor in a cohort sampled during active COVID-19. Sequencing was carried out using peripheral blood.

The CDR3 spells CASSLSTRTDTQYF. The CDR3 coding sequence is TGTGCCAGCAGCCTATCGACACGCACAGATACGCAGTATTTT. This chain joins TRBV7-8 and TRBJ2-3; the D is unclear. This CDR3 spans 14 amino acids. Between the trimmed V and J ends, which lost 5 bases and 1 base, there was a span of 10 bases. CDR1 and CDR2 from the germline V gene are SGHVS and FQNEAQ.